The T cell receptor beta chain under discussion was sequenced for a study of blood T cell repertoires in COVID-19. On the study more broadly: The United States, Italy and Spain provided the acute and convalescent COVID-19 samples. PBMCs, B-cell-depleted T cells, or T cells were the source of the cDNA or gDNA that made up the material.

This clone was detected once. As originally analysed: Amplification from reference gene primers served as the basis for estimated nucleated cell counts. Using immunoSEQ multiplex PCR, the repertoire was profiled, and TCRdb retains in-frame clones only, with some absent. Clone size and the V and J calls come from that table; the DNA yielded D and trimming. This table holds roughly 68,000 clones, about nine tenths found once. V gave up 6 bases and J gave up 4 bases, with 10 bases separating them. Germline CDR1 and CDR2: MNHEY and SMNVEV (reference sequence). The CDR3 covers 12 residues. Sequenced: peripheral blood. This sequence was found in a man aged 45-65 years with active COVID-19. The chain couples TRBV27 to TRBJ2-7, with no clear D. The CDR3 bases are TGTGCCAGCAGGCACCCCGGGTACGAGCAGTACTTC. It yields the protein CASRHPGYEQYF.